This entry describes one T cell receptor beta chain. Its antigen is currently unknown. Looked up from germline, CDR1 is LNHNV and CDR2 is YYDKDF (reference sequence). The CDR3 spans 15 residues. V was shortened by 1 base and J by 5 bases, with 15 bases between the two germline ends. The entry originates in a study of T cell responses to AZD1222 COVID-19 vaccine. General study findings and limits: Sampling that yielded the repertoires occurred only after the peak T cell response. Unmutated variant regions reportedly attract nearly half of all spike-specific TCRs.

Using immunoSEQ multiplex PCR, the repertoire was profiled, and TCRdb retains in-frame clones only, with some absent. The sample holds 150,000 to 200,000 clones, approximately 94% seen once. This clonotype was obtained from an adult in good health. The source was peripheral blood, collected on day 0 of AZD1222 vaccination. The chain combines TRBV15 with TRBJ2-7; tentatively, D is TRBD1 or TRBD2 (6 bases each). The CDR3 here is CATSRGGRQGHEQYF. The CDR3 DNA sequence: TGTGCCACCAGCAGAGGGGGGAGGCAGGGGCACGAGCAGTACTTC.